These 18 T cell receptor beta chains were all obtained from the same sample, sequenced in a study of blood T cells in healthy people across ages. Primers used in a second PCR of about 7 to 12 cycles were a sample-barcoded 5' primer and a J-beta primer mix. TCRdb passed the 5' RACE reads through MiXCR, listing each CDR3 protein once. The repertoire holds just over 800,000 distinct CDR3 sequences, with under 80% as singletons. The sequencing sample was made of blood. The receptor set was obtained from a man aged 25-45 years in good health.

The DNA of the CDR3 is TGTGCCAGCAGTTTAGGGCAGGGCTTCGGCTATGGCTACACCTTC. Translating gives CASSLGQGFGYGYTF. This sequence joins TRBV12-3 or TRBV12-4 and TRBJ1-2; D might be TRBD1 (5 bases). V was trimmed by 1 base and J by 4 bases, leaving 13 bases between them. The CDR3 runs to 15 residues.

Comment on this clonotype: A single base separates this from a much larger clone, so it may be a read error. The rearrangement joins TRBV10-3 to TRBJ2-1; D is possibly TRBD2 (5 bases). CDR3 length: 15 amino acids. The germline gives CDR1 ENHRY, CDR2 SYGVKD. The ends were cut back, 6 bases at V and 7 bases at J, with 19 bases in the middle. The CDR3, as DNA: TGTGCCATCAGGGGAATAGCGAGGGCCCAGAATGAGCAGTTCTTC. This encodes CAIRGIARAQNEQFF.

CDR3 bases: TGCAGCGTTGTAGCGAGAGAGCAGTTCTTC. Translated: CSVVAREQFF. The chain employs TRBV29-1 and TRBJ2-1; maybe TRBD2 (5 bases). CDR3 length: 10 residues. Germline V gene data show CDR1 as SQVTM and CDR2 as ANQGSEA. The V end lost 4 bases, the J end lost 10 bases, and 8 bases lay between the germline ends.

This clonotype has at least ten counts. Being one base from a much bigger clone, this may be a read error. V gene TRBV27 combines with J gene TRBJ2-7; no clear D gene. Trimming pared 2 bases from V and 7 bases from J, leaving 12 bases between. The germline V gene encodes CDR1 MNHEY and CDR2 SMNVEV (reference sequence). The CDR3 has 13 amino acids. CDR3 sequence (DNA): TGTGCCAGCAGTTTAGTTAGCTCGAATGAGCAGTACTTC. It specifies CASSLVSSNEQYF.

The DNA of the CDR3 is TGTGCCAGCAGTGAACTACCACTGACTAGCGGCGTGGGGTACAATGAGCAGTTCTTC. Protein sequence: CASSELPLTSGVGYNEQFF. J is TRBJ2-1 and V is TRBV6-4; 9 bases line up with TRBD2. The ends lost 3 bases at V and 4 bases at J; junction bases unmatched: 16. In germline, CDR1 is MRHNA, CDR2 SNTAGT. The CDR3 runs to 19 residues.

A word on this clonotype: An end of the junction does not agree with germline; a read error may underlie this. The chain uses TRBV7-2 and TRBJ1-4; weak D call: TRBD1 (5 bases). The germline V gene has CDR1 SGHTA and CDR2 FQGNSA. CDR3 length equals 14 residues. CDR3 in DNA: TGTGCCAGCGGCTTGGGGGGGAATAATGAAAAACTGTTTTTT. The encoded protein is CASGLGGNNEKLFF.

As regards this clonotype: Relative to the germline gene, one junction end is altered; a read error may explain this. This chain connects TRBV5-1 to TRBJ2-5; 11 nucleotides match TRBD2. TRBJ2-7 matches the DNA end more closely, so the J call is doubtful. Germline lookup yields CDR1 SGHRS and CDR2 YFSETQ. CDR3 length: 15 residues. The CDR3, as DNA: TGCGCCAGCGGCTTGTCCCTAGCGGGGGGATACGAGCAGTACTTC. It translates to CASGLSLAGGYEQYF.

This chain joins TRBV10-3 and TRBJ2-3; maybe TRBD2 (5 bases). This CDR3 has 14 residues. The V end was cut by 2 bases, the J end by 0 bases, with 6 bases between. Germline loops: CDR1 ENHRY, CDR2 SYGVKD. The chain's CDR3 is CAISEGGSTDTQYF. As DNA, the CDR3 is TGTGCCATCAGTGAGGGAGGCAGCACAGATACGCAGTATTTT.

This clonotype was detected only a few times. The CDR3, as DNA: TGCAGTGCTAGAGATGGACAGGGGGCCTACGAGCAGTACTTC. Translating gives CSARDGQGAYEQYF. This chain joins TRBV20-1 and TRBJ2-7; 10 bases line up with TRBD1. This CDR3 comprises 14 residues. Germline V lookup: CDR1 DFQATT, CDR2 SNEGSKA (reference sequence). V gave up 0 bases and J gave up 2 bases; unmatched junction bases: 1.

The CDR3 nucleotides read TGTGCCAGCAGTTCCAGTAGAGCGGACAGGGGATCCTACGAGCAGTACTTC. Translated: CASSSSRADRGSYEQYF. The chain uses TRBV7-9 and TRBJ2-7; 9 nucleotides agree with TRBD1. In germline, CDR1 is SEHNR, CDR2 FQNEAQ (reference sequence). The CDR3 contains 17 residues. The V gene end was trimmed by 6 bases and the J gene end by 1 base; junction bases not matched to a gene: 13.

The chain recombines TRBV10-3 with TRBJ2-5, with 12 bases matching TRBD2. This CDR3 is 15 amino acids long. Germline values: CDR1 ENHRY, CDR2 SYGVKD. The ends lost 4 bases at V and 2 bases at J; junction bases unmatched: 2. CDR3 DNA sequence: TGTGCCATCAGTGGGACTAGCGGGGTACAAGAGACCCAGTACTTC. This codes for CAISGTSGVQETQYF.

In its sample, this clonotype was seen a few times. At one boundary the junction diverges from the germline segment, which might be a read error. The chain is built from TRBV12-3 or TRBV12-4 and TRBJ1-2; D gene uncertain. This CDR3 has 12 residues. CDR3 DNA sequence: TGTGCCAGCAGCTTAGCTAACTATGGCTACACCTTC. It specifies CASSLANYGYTF.

This clonotype was observed a handful of times. The genes are TRBV2 and TRBJ2-1, with 7 bases aligning to TRBD2. Trimming removed 5 bases from V and 7 bases from J; junction bases left unmatched: 11. Germline CDR1 reads SNHLY; CDR2 reads FYNNEI. CDR3 size: 15 residues. The CDR3 protein is CASSPSGPVLNEQFF. CDR3 DNA sequence: TGTGCCAGCAGTCCTAGCGGTCCCGTATTAAATGAGCAGTTCTTC.

The rearrangement uses TRBV11-1 and TRBJ2-3, with 8 nucleotides matching TRBD2. Trimming at V came to 6 bases and at J to 2 bases, leaving 25 bases not matched to a gene. The V gene's germline CDR1 is SGHAT and CDR2 FQDESV (reference sequence). The CDR3 extends over 21 amino acids. The CDR3 protein is CASSKGGRKSSGGVPTDTQYF. The CDR3 nucleotides read TGTGCCAGCAGTAAAGGTGGGCGAAAATCCTCCGGGGGGGTCCCCACAGATACGCAGTATTTT.

This clonotype was counted many times. CDR3 DNA sequence: TGTGCCAGCAGCTTTGGGACAGCTACCTATGGCTACACCTTC. It codes for CASSFGTATYGYTF. The V and J genes are TRBV7-2 and TRBJ1-2, with 7 nucleotides matching TRBD1. This CDR3 has 14 amino acids. V lost 3 bases to trimming and J lost 4 bases; unmatched junction nucleotides: 5. Germline V gene data show CDR1 as SGHTA and CDR2 as FQGNSA.

This clonotype was detected only once. CDR3 amino acids: CASRTHDTKLYEQYF. The CDR3 bases are TGTGCCAGCAGGACCCATGACACCAAACTCTACGAGCAGTACTTC. The chain employs TRBV27 and TRBJ2-7; D ambiguous. The CDR3 is 15 residues long. Germline CDR1 MNHEY, CDR2 SMNVEV (reference sequence). With 6 bases removed from V and 3 bases from J, the gap between germline ends came to 18 bases.

The chain couples TRBV18 to TRBJ2-1; D is unresolved. Per germline, CDR1 KGHSH and CDR2 LQKENI. V lost 2 bases and J 0 bases, leaving 8 bases between the germline ends. The length of the CDR3 is 15 residues. In nucleotides, the CDR3 is TGTGCCAGCTCACCATTGAGGTCCTCCTACAATGAGCAGTTCTTC. Translating it yields CASSPLRSSYNEQFF.

The V gene is TRBV4-3, the J gene TRBJ2-7, with 7 bases aligning to TRBD1. The CDR3 totals 15 residues. The junction had 5 bases not matched to a gene; V was cut back by 0 bases and J by 3 bases. In germline, CDR1 is LGHNA, CDR2 YSLEER. The CDR3 nucleotides are TGCGCCAGCAGCCAAGAGGAGAACAGGGGCTACGAGCAGTACTTC. Encoded protein: CASSQEENRGYEQYF.